The rows below give T cell receptor beta chains drawn from one sample of a study of breast tumors, draining lymph nodes, adjacent tissues. TCRdb reprocessed the multiplex PCR reads with MiXCR, giving one entry per CDR3 protein. The sample yields approximately 230,000 distinct CDR3 sequences, less than 45% seen once. Sequencing was carried out using axillary lymph node tissue. Receptors were obtained from a female donor with breast cancer. Some clones in this sample may be carry-over from other donors' samples. Both conserved end residues are part of each CDR3. Fields, in order: V gene, D gene, clone size, J gene, CDR3 protein, CDR3 DNA. The D gene is left open where the match is weak. Some rows have no size entry. The others give once, few or many, or a class for an expanded clone.

v_gene: TRBV11-3; d_gene: -; abundance: many; j_gene: TRBJ2-2; CDR3aa: CASSFSDGTGELFF; CDR3nt: TGTGCCAGCAGCTTTTCGGACGGCACCGGGGAGCTGTTTTTT
v_gene: TRBV25-1; d_gene: -; abundance: -; j_gene: TRBJ2-7; CDR3aa: CASAKSGALAYEQYF; CDR3nt: TGTGCCAGCGCAAAATCGGGGGCCCTGGCCTACGAGCAGTACTTC
v_gene: TRBV2; d_gene: -; abundance: few; j_gene: TRBJ2-1; CDR3aa: CASSVGGATNEQFF; CDR3nt: TGTGCCAGCAGTGTTGGGGGGGCAACCAATGAGCAGTTCTTC
v_gene: TRBV4-2; d_gene: -; abundance: many; j_gene: TRBJ2-6; CDR3aa: CASSQGQFRASGANVLTF; CDR3nt: TGTGCCAGCAGCCAAGGACAGTTCAGAGCTTCTGGGGCCAACGTCCTGACTTTC
v_gene: TRBV20-1; d_gene: TRBD2; abundance: many; j_gene: TRBJ2-3; CDR3aa: CSAPRLAGGSTDTQYF; CDR3nt: TGCAGTGCTCCAAGACTAGCGGGAGGGAGCACAGATACGCAGTATTTT
v_gene: TRBV7-9; d_gene: TRBD2; abundance: -; j_gene: TRBJ2-2; CDR3aa: CASSLLAGGLAELFF; CDR3nt: TGTGCCAGCAGCCTTCTAGCGGGGGGGCTAGCGGAGCTGTTTTTT
v_gene: TRBV28; d_gene: -; abundance: few; j_gene: TRBJ1-3; CDR3aa: CASIKNTIYF; CDR3nt: TGTGCCAGCATTAAAAACACCATATATTTT
v_gene: TRBV15; d_gene: -; abundance: many; j_gene: TRBJ2-6; CDR3aa: CATSRPQAGAGANVLTF; CDR3nt: TGTGCCACCAGCAGACCCCAAGCAGGGGCTGGGGCCAACGTCCTGACTTTC
v_gene: TRBV7-7; d_gene: -; abundance: many; j_gene: TRBJ2-3; CDR3aa: CASSLGTGDTQYF; CDR3nt: TGTGCTAGCAGCTTAGGGACGGGAGATACGCAGTATTTT
v_gene: TRBV2; d_gene: TRBD2; abundance: many; j_gene: TRBJ2-1; CDR3aa: CASTRLAGRNEQFF; CDR3nt: TGTGCCAGCACCAGACTAGCGGGGAGGAATGAGCAGTTCTTC
v_gene: TRBV2; d_gene: TRBD1; abundance: many; j_gene: TRBJ1-2; CDR3aa: CASKGAPNYGYTF; CDR3nt: TGTGCCAGCAAGGGGGCACCTAACTATGGCTACACCTTC
v_gene: TRBV10-3; d_gene: -; abundance: many; j_gene: TRBJ2-7; CDR3aa: CAISESDTHYEQYF; CDR3nt: TGTGCCATCAGTGAGTCTGACACCCACTACGAGCAGTACTTC
v_gene: TRBV7-8; d_gene: TRBD1; abundance: many; j_gene: TRBJ2-7; CDR3aa: CASSFHRDRGSEQYF; CDR3nt: TGTGCCAGCAGCTTCCACCGGGACAGGGGAAGCGAGCAGTACTTC